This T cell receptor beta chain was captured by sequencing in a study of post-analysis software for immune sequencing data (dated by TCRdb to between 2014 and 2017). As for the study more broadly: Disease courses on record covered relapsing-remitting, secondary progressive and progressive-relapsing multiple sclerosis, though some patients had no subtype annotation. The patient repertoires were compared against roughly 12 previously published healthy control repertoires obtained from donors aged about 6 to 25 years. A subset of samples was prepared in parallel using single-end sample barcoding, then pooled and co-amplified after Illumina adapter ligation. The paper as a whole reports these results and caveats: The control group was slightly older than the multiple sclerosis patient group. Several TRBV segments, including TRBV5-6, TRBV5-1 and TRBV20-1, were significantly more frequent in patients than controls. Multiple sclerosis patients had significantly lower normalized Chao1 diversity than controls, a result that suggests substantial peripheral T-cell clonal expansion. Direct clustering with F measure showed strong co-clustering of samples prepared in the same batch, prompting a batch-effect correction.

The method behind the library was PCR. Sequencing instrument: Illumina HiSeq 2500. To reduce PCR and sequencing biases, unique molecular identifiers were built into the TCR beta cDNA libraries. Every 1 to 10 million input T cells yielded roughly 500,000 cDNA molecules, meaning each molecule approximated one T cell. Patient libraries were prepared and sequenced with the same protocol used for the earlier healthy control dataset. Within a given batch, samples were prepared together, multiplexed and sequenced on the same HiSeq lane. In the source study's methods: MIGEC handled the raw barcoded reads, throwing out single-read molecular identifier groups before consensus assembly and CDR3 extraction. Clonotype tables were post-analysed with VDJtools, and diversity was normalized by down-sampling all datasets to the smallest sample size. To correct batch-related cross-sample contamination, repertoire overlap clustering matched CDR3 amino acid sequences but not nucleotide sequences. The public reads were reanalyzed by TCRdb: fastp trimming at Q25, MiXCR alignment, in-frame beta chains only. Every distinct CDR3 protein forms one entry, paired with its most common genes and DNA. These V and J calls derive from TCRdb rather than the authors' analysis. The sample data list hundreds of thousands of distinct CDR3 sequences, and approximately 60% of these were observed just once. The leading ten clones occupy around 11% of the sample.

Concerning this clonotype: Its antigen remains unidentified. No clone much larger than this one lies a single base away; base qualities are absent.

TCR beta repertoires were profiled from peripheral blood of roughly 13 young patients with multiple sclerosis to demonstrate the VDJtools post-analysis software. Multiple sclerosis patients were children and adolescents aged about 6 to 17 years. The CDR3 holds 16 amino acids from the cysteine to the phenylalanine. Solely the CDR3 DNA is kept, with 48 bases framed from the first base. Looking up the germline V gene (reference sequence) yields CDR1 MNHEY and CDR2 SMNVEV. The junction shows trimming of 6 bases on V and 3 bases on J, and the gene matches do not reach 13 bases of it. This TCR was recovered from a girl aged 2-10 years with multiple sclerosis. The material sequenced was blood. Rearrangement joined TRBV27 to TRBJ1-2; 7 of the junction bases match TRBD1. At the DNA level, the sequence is TGTGCCAGCAGCAACTACAGGGGCCCCCTCGACTATGGCTACACCTTC. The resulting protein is CASSNYRGPLDYGYTF.